A selection of T cell receptor beta chains follows, all from one sample in a study of T cell changes during pregnancy in multiple sclerosis. Repertoires were generated with immunoSEQ multiplex PCR, while TCRdb's copy carries only in-frame clones and drops some. This sample has around 80,000 clones, with 80% to 95% found just once. The source was peripheral blood, collected before pregnancy. Receptors were obtained from a female donor with multiple sclerosis, enrolled in a pregnancy study. Both conserved end residues are part of each CDR3. A D gene is named only where the DNA matches it firmly. Clone size is shown for a subset of rows, as once, few, many or a class of expanded clone.

>TRBV6-4|TRBJ1-1|TRBD1|few
TGTGCCAGCAGTGACGGGGCAGGGGGTAGTGAAGCTTTCTTT
CASSDGAGGSEAFF
>TRBV6-1|TRBJ2-7|TRBD1|-
TGTGCCAGCAGTATCGGACAGGGGACCTACGAGCAGTACTTC
CASSIGQGTYEQYF
>TRBV23-1|TRBJ1-2|-|-
TGCGCCAGCAATGGAGGGATCGGGTACACCTTC
CASNGGIGYTF
>TRBV5-1|TRBJ2-7|-|-
TGCGCCAGCAGCGTGAGGACTCCCGCTTCAGGGCAGTACTTC
CASSVRTPASGQYF
>TRBV19|TRBJ2-2|TRBD2|-
TGTGCCACCAGTACTCGGACTAGCGGGAGGGCCGTTACCGGGGAGCTGTTTTTT
CATSTRTSGRAVTGELFF
>TRBV27|TRBJ2-3|-|once
TGTGCCAGTAGAGGGTCTAGCACAGATACGCAGTATTTT
CASRGSSTDTQYF
>TRBV7-2|TRBJ1-1|-|-
TGTGCCAGCAGCCCAGACAAGAACACTGAAGCTTTCTTT
CASSPDKNTEAFF
>TRBV5-1|TRBJ2-3|TRBD2|-
TGCGCCAGCAGCTTGGTGAGACTAGCGGGACCGATAAGCACAGATACGCAGTATTTT
CASSLVRLAGPISTDTQYF
>TRBV4-3|TRBJ1-4|-|-
TGCGCCAGCAGCCAAGATCAGGAAGACACCCTTGGGGAAAAACTGTTTTTT
CASSQDQEDTLGEKLFF
>TRBV7-9|TRBJ1-1|TRBD1|-
TGTGCCACCGGGACAGCAAACAAACTGAACACTGAAGCTTTCTTT
CATGTANKLNTEAFF
>TRBV5-4|TRBJ1-1|TRBD1|-
TGTGCCAGCAGATTACAGGGGGCGCAGCCTGAAGCTTTCTTT
CASRLQGAQPEAFF
>TRBV9|TRBJ2-5|TRBD2|-
TGTGCCAGCAGCGTAGGGGCGGGAGAGCAAGAGACCCAGTACTTC
CASSVGAGEQETQYF
>TRBV2|TRBJ1-3|-|-
TGTGCCAGCAGTGAAATGCAAGGGACACCTTCTGGAAACACCATATATTTT
CASSEMQGTPSGNTIYF
>TRBV19|TRBJ1-1|TRBD1|few
TGTGCCACCACGACAAAGGGACAGGGTCGGACTGAAGCTTTCTTT
CATTTKGQGRTEAFF
>TRBV6-4|TRBJ2-1|TRBD2|once
TGTGCCAGCAGCACCACTAGCGGGCCTTACAATGAGCAGTTCTTC
CASSTTSGPYNEQFF
>TRBV9|TRBJ2-1|-|-
TGTGCCAGCAGCGTAGTAGGTAGTAGTCGGGATGAGCAGTTCTTC
CASSVVGSSRDEQFF
>TRBV19|TRBJ2-1|TRBD2|-
TGTGCCAGTAGTATATACGGGACTAGCGGGAGGTACAATGAGCAGTTCTTC
CASSIYGTSGRYNEQFF
>TRBV6-6|TRBJ2-7|TRBD1|-
TGTGCCAGCAGTTACGGGACAGCCGCCTACGAGCAGTACTTC
CASSYGTAAYEQYF
>TRBV5-4|TRBJ2-3|TRBD1|-
TGTGCCAGCAGTTCTCCCGGGACAGGGGTCTTAGATACGCAGTATTTT
CASSSPGTGVLDTQYF
>TRBV30|TRBJ2-7|TRBD2|-
TGTGCCTGGAAGAAGCGGGAGAGCTCCTACGAGCAGTACTTC
CAWKKRESSYEQYF
>TRBV11-2|TRBJ2-1|TRBD1|-
TGTGCCAGCAGTCATATCCGGGACAGGGACACCAATGAGCAGTTCTTC
CASSHIRDRDTNEQFF
>TRBV7-9|TRBJ2-7|TRBD1|-
TGTGCCAGCAGCCCAGGGACAGACTACGAGCAGTACTTC
CASSPGTDYEQYF
>TRBV5-6|TRBJ2-5|-|-
TGTGCCAGCAGCCCACCGACTAGGGCGGAGACCCAGTACTTC
CASSPPTRAETQYF
>TRBV15|TRBJ2-1|TRBD2|-
TGTGCCACCAGCAGAGGTGACACTAGCGGACGGTACAATGAGCAGTTCTTC
CATSRGDTSGRYNEQFF
>TRBV4-2|TRBJ2-1|-|few
TGTGCCAGCAGCCAAGAATTACAGGACAATGAGCAGTTCTTC
CASSQELQDNEQFF
>TRBV7-9|TRBJ2-1|-|-
TGTGCCAGCAGCTGGTCAAAGGGGATCGATGAGCAGTTCTTC
CASSWSKGIDEQFF
>TRBV13|TRBJ2-3|-|once
TGTGCCAACATGGCTCTTAGCACAGATACGCAGTATTTT
CANMALSTDTQYF
>TRBV6-4|TRBJ2-5|TRBD2|-
TGTGCCAGAGATCAGCGGGAGACGATGGGTGACGGGGAGACCCAGTACTTC
CARDQRETMGDGETQYF
>TRBV9|TRBJ1-2|TRBD1|-
TGTGCCAGCAGCGTAGCGGACAGGGGAGCTGGTGGCTACACCTTC
CASSVADRGAGGYTF
>TRBV4-2|TRBJ1-1|-|once
TGTGCCAGCAGCCAAGATTTGGTCCGGGCGGGGACTGAAGCTTTCTTT
CASSQDLVRAGTEAFF
>TRBV6-5|TRBJ2-5|TRBD1|once
TGTGCCAGCAGAACCCCACAGGGGGCGGATGAGACCCAGTACTTC
CASRTPQGADETQYF
>TRBV9|TRBJ2-7|TRBD1|once
TGTGCCAGCAGCGCATCCGGGACAGGTTACGAGCAGTACTTC
CASSASGTGYEQYF
>TRBV19|TRBJ2-1|TRBD2|-
TGTGCCAGTAGTAGGTCCGGGACTAGCGGCCACAATGAGCAGTTCTTC
CASSRSGTSGHNEQFF
>TRBV19|TRBJ1-1|-|-
TGTGCCAGTAGTATCCCCTACCTGAACACTGAAGCTTTCTTT
CASSIPYLNTEAFF
>TRBV28|TRBJ1-4|-|-
TGTGCCAGCAGTTTCGGGGGGTCTAATGAAAAACTGTTTTTT
CASSFGGSNEKLFF
>TRBV18|TRBJ2-5|-|-
TGTGCCAGCTCACCAGGTACACAAGAGACCCAGTACTTC
CASSPGTQETQYF
>TRBV9|TRBJ2-5|TRBD2|-
TGTGCCAGCAGCCTCCGACTAGCCCTGGGGGGGGAGACCCAGTACTTC
CASSLRLALGGETQYF
>TRBV27|TRBJ1-2|TRBD1|few
TGTGCCAGCAGTACCCGGGACAGCGATTTGGGCTACACCTTC
CASSTRDSDLGYTF
>TRBV7-3|TRBJ2-1|TRBD2|-
TGTGCCAGCAGCTTAGGAAGCGGGAAAAACTACAATGAGCAGTTCTTC
CASSLGSGKNYNEQFF
>TRBV7-8|TRBJ1-3|-|-
TGTGCCAGCAGCCAACACCGAAGCTCTGGAAACACCATATATTTT
CASSQHRSSGNTIYF
>TRBV7-2|TRBJ2-2|TRBD2|-
TGTGCCAGCAGCTTAGTAGATGGCGGGAGGACCGGGGAGCTGTTTTTT
CASSLVDGGRTGELFF
>TRBV10-3|TRBJ2-3|-|-
TGTGCCATCAGTCCAGGGGCGTGGGCCACAGATACGCAGTATTTT
CAISPGAWATDTQYF
>TRBV28|TRBJ1-1|-|-
TGTGCCAGCAGCACGGTCCGGGGGAACACTGAAGCTTTCTTT
CASSTVRGNTEAFF
>TRBV5-4|TRBJ1-2|-|-
TGTGCCAGCAGTTTACCAGGGTGGGGGGATGGCTACACCTTC
CASSLPGWGDGYTF
>TRBV28|TRBJ1-2|-|-
TGTGCCAGCAGTTCCTTTAACCCGGACAGTTACTATGGCTACACCTTC
CASSSFNPDSYYGYTF
>TRBV2|TRBJ2-1|TRBD2|-
TGTGCCAGCAGTGAAGCTGGACTAGCGAGTGGGGAGCAGTTCTTC
CASSEAGLASGEQFF
>TRBV7-3|TRBJ2-1|-|-
TGTGCCAGCAGCGACCGAGGCAGAAACAATGAGCAGTTCTTC
CASSDRGRNNEQFF